Described below is a single T cell receptor beta chain sequence and its context. Its antigen remains unknown. The source of the sample is a study of OX40 agonist ivuxolimab in advanced cancers. On the study more broadly: Patients in dose escalation had liver, melanoma, kidney or head and neck cancers. One patient with hepatocellular carcinoma and two with cutaneous melanoma, three in all, had partial responses.

Here immunoSEQ multiplex PCR was the method, and the copy in TCRdb shows in-frame clones only, minus some. The top ten clones hold about 29% of a sample with 25,000 to 30,000 clones, over 75% of them seen once. V shed 2 bases and J shed 0 bases, with 8 bases lying between them. Germline loops: CDR1 SGHDT, CDR2 YYEEEE. There are 14 residues in the CDR3. Study findings and constraints: The authors also found low normalized T-cell clonal expansion in some nonresponders. In the 0.1-3.0 mg/kg groups, partial responders showed among the lowest expansion.

The V and J genes are TRBV5-6 and TRBJ2-5; D possibly corresponds to TRBD1 (5 bases). The sequence came from an adult with an advanced solid tumor such as melanoma, head and neck, liver or kidney cancer. The input for sequencing was CD4+ or CD8+ T cells sorted from blood, taken in a trial of the OX40 agonist ivuxolimab. Here the CDR3 DNA reads TGTGCCAGCAGCTTTCCCAGGGACCAAGAGACCCAGTACTTC. It translates to CASSFPRDQETQYF.